Listed below are T cell receptor beta chains from one sample, sequenced in a study of long-term antiretroviral therapy in people with HIV. Produced via immunoSEQ multiplex PCR; TCRdb's table is partial and in-frame only. The sample shows under 30,000 clones, 70% to 90% of them seen only once. Material: unsorted PBMCs, obtained 3 years after starting antiretroviral therapy. The receptors shown here come from a man in his forties or fifties with HIV. CDR3s include the opening cysteine and the closing phenylalanine or tryptophan. The order of the fields is J gene, D gene, V gene, clone size, CDR3 DNA, CDR3 protein. D genes are given only for firm matches. A clone size is listed for some rows: how often the clone was seen (once, few, many), or a class if it is expanded.

TRBJ2-3,TRBD1,TRBV29-1,.,TGCAGCGTTGAAGGAAGTTTAAAGGGGGCTACAGATACGCAGTATTTT,CSVEGSLKGATDTQYF
TRBJ1-1,TRBD1,TRBV6-1,large,TGTGCCAGCTCGCCGGAAGGGGGCAACACTGAAGCTTTCTTT,CASSPEGGNTEAFF
TRBJ1-5,.,TRBV5-4,.,TGTGCCAGCAGCTTGGGGGGTCATAGCAATCAGCCCCAGCATTTT,CASSLGGHSNQPQHF
TRBJ2-2,.,TRBV10-3,.,TGTGCCATCAGAGTGACGGGGGCCACCGGGGAGCTGTTTTTT,CAIRVTGATGELFF
TRBJ2-3,.,TRBV9,.,TGTGCCAGCAGCGTAGCTGGGGTACCCAGCACAGATACGCAGTATTTT,CASSVAGVPSTDTQYF
TRBJ2-4,.,TRBV6-5,.,TGTGCCAGCCCAGAGGCCAAAAACATTCAGTACTTC,CASPEAKNIQYF
TRBJ2-1,TRBD2,TRBV9,.,TGTGCCAGCAGCGCCAACTTAGGACTAGCGGGAAGTAATGAGCAGTTCTTC,CASSANLGLAGSNEQFF
TRBJ1-2,TRBD1,TRBV10-1,few,TGCGCCAGCAGTGAGAGGGGGACAGTCGGCTACACCTTC,CASSERGTVGYTF
TRBJ1-3,.,TRBV4-2,.,TGTGCCAGCAGCCAAGTGGGGGGGGCTGCCTCTGGAAACACCATATATTTT,CASSQVGGAASGNTIYF
TRBJ1-1,.,TRBV18,few,TGTGCCAGCTCACAGGGGAGGAACACTGAAGCTTTCTTT,CASSQGRNTEAFF
TRBJ1-3,.,TRBV7-9,.,TGTGCCAGCAGCTTACAGGGGACTGGAAACACCATATATTTT,CASSLQGTGNTIYF
TRBJ2-3,.,TRBV5-6,.,TGTGCCAGCAGCTTGTTTGAAGGAGGTGGCACAGATACGCAGTATTTT,CASSLFEGGGTDTQYF
TRBJ2-1,TRBD2,TRBV5-1,.,TGCGCCAGCAGCTTGGCCGAAGCGGGGGGCTACAATGAGCAGTTCTTC,CASSLAEAGGYNEQFF
TRBJ2-7,.,TRBV6-5,.,TGTGCCAGCAGTTACCGGGGGACGGGCACCTACGAGCAGTACTTC,CASSYRGTGTYEQYF
TRBJ1-1,.,TRBV7-9,.,TGTGCCAGCATCGGAGGGCAGAACACTGAAGCTTTCTTT,CASIGGQNTEAFF
TRBJ1-2,TRBD1,TRBV2,.,TGTGCCAGCAGTGATACAGGGGGTAAGGGCTACACCTTC,CASSDTGGKGYTF
TRBJ1-1,.,TRBV27,.,TGTGCCAGCAGTTTATCCGGACGTGAAGCTTTCTTT,CASSLSGREAFF
TRBJ2-7,.,TRBV5-6,.,TGTGCCAGCAGCTTAGGGCCCACCTACGAGCAGTACTTC,CASSLGPTYEQYF
TRBJ1-5,.,TRBV19,.,TGTGCCAGTAGTATAGCGTGGAGGGCCAATCAGCCCCAGCATTTT,CASSIAWRANQPQHF
TRBJ1-2,.,TRBV6-5,.,TGTGCCAGCACCACCGGGAGGGGGGTCTATGGCTACACCTTC,CASTTGRGVYGYTF
TRBJ2-1,TRBD2,TRBV5-4,.,TGTGCCAGCAGCCCCCGGGACTACCAAGAGCAGTTCTTC,CASSPRDYQEQFF
TRBJ2-2,.,TRBV4-1,.,TGCGCCAGCAGCCACCCGGGACCGGGGACCGGGGAGCTGTTTTTT,CASSHPGPGTGELFF
TRBJ1-5,TRBD1,TRBV2,.,TGTGCCAGCAGTAGACAGGGCGGGGATCAGCCCCAGCATTTT,CASSRQGGDQPQHF
TRBJ1-1,TRBD1,TRBV13,.,TGTGCCAGCAGCCCCCCCGGACAGGGAAGCGATACTGAAGCTTTCTTT,CASSPPGQGSDTEAFF
TRBJ2-3,.,TRBV7-8,once,TGTGCCAGCAGCTTAGGTTCGTTTGGCACAGATACGCAGTATTTT,CASSLGSFGTDTQYF
TRBJ2-2,.,TRBV10-3,once,TGTGCCACATCCATCTCGAACACCGGGGAGCTGTTTTTT,CATSISNTGELFF
TRBJ1-5,.,TRBV25-1,.,TGTGCCAGCCCTCACAGGAGACTCAATCAGCCCCAGCATTTT,CASPHRRLNQPQHF